The sequence of this T cell receptor (beta chain) was determined in a study of blood T cell repertoires in COVID-19. Looking at the study overall: Sites across the United States, Italy and Spain contributed samples from acute and convalescent COVID-19.

CDR1 SGDLS and CDR2 YYNGEE come from the germline V gene. The CDR3 sequence is 13 residues long. V was trimmed by 4 bases and J by 3 bases, leaving 10 bases between them. Per the study methods: It was from reference gene primer amplification that nucleated cell counts were estimated. Produced via immunoSEQ multiplex PCR; TCRdb's table is partial and in-frame only. That table is the source of V, J and clone size, and D and trimming were worked out from the DNA. Found here are about 52,000 clones, 91% of them singletons; the top ten hold under 7.5%. This receptor was identified in a man in his fifties with active COVID-19. This rearrangement joins TRBV9 to TRBJ2-5; tentatively, D is TRBD1 (6 bases). The sample consisted of peripheral blood. CDR3 sequence (DNA): TGTGCCAGCAGCCAGGGGCGAGAAGAGACCCAGTACTTC. Protein product: CASSQGREETQYF.